There are a few counts of the clone carrying this TCR beta chain. As yet, its antigen is unknown. This entry comes from a study of T-cell memory formation after mild COVID-19. Study-wide context: TCR clusters were mostly donor specific.

Unmatched junction bases numbered 9, after V lost 4 bases and J lost 7 bases. CDR1 and CDR2 (germline): SGHAT, FQNNGV. CDR3 size: 16 residues. Study observations and caveats: Clones contracting across day 15 to 85 had a balanced CD4/CD8 profile; later expanding clones leaned CD4+.

TCR alpha and TCR beta cDNA libraries carrying sample barcodes and UMIs came from 5'RACE with constant-segment primers. TCRdb independently ran MiXCR on the 5' RACE reads; one entry per CDR3 protein. The table shows 84,000 or so distinct CDR3 sequences, with approximately 14% occurring only once. The sequencing input was PBMCs or a T cell subset sorted from them (not recorded which). This TCR came from an adult woman who had mild COVID-19 (a few samples of this study predate the infection). Cell type and time point are not known. The genes are TRBV11-2 and TRBJ1-6; 8 bases align to TRBD1. DNA for the CDR3: TGTGCCAGCAGCTCGCTTCGACAGGGGAGGAATTCACCCCTCCACTTT. Its protein is CASSSLRQGRNSPLHF.